Described below is a single TCR beta chain sequence and its context. After removal of 5 bases from V and 4 bases from J, the junction contained 15 bases not matched to a gene. The V gene's germline CDR1 is SGHDT and CDR2 YYEEEE. The CDR3 contains 17 residues. This sample was taken from a study of shared clonotypes between healthy human individuals. Sequencing used immunoSEQ multiplex PCR; TCRdb keeps in-frame clones, though not all of them. This repertoire shows 2 million to 2.5 million clones, about nine tenths found once; its top ten account for around 0.4%. The study drew its donors from healthy HIV-negative adults without recent acute infections or vaccinations.

Sequencing used naive CD4+ T cells from PBMCs. Indicated subset: CD45RA+ positively selected. This receptor was identified in a man aged 18 to 30 in good health. Some clones in this sample may be carry-over from other donors' samples. J is TRBJ1-2 and V is TRBV5-6, with 9 nucleotides matching TRBD1. The CDR3 sequence is CASSSSGTGTIAYGYTF. CDR3 sequence (DNA): TGTGCCAGCAGTTCATCCGGGACAGGGACGATTGCCTATGGCTACACCTTC.